Each of the 15 T cell receptor beta chains below was sequenced from the same sample in a study of PD-1 blockade in classical Hodgkin lymphoma. Time point indicated: cycle 4 day 1 (C4D1), after more than five weeks of nivolumab. Each and every patient relapsed after autologous stem cell transplantation, and patients got differing brentuximab vedotin exposure. TCRdb's table, derived via immunoSEQ multiplex PCR, lists solely in-frame clones and lacks some. The table has tens of thousands of clones, around 82% seen once; the top ten hold roughly a sixth. Sequenced here: peripheral blood mononuclear cells (PBMCs), sampled before the fourth cycle of nivolumab. Receptor source: a human donor with classical Hodgkin lymphoma.

The chain links TRBV4-3 to TRBJ1-4; 8 bases match TRBD1. Trimming removed 3 bases from V and 8 bases from J; junction bases left unmatched: 5. CDR3 length equals 14 residues. Germline V CDR1 and CDR2: LGHNA, YSLEER. DNA for the CDR3: TGCGCCAGCAGCCAGCTAGACAGGGGCGAAAAACTGTTTTTT. It translates to CASSQLDRGEKLFF.

The chain carries TRBV4-3 and TRBJ2-3; D remains unclear. Trimming removed 5 bases at V and 0 bases at J, with 15 bases between. The CDR3 loop spans 16 amino acids. CDR1 is LGHNA and CDR2 is YSLEER in the germline V gene. The CDR3 region has the DNA TGCGCCAGCAGCGACCTGTGGACCTCTAGCACAGATACGCAGTATTTT. This translates into CASSDLWTSSTDTQYF.

The V gene is TRBV5-5, the J gene TRBJ2-2; D may be TRBD1 (5 bases). CDR1 is SGHKS and CDR2 is YYEKEE in the germline V gene (reference sequence). This CDR3 contains 15 residues. The V and J ends lost 4 bases and 1 base respectively, with 11 bases between them. This chain's CDR3 is CASSTKDRNTGELFF. CDR3 in DNA: TGTGCCAGCAGCACTAAAGACAGGAACACCGGGGAGCTGTTTTTT.

The chain is built from TRBV7-9 and TRBJ2-4; 9 nucleotides agree with TRBD2. V was clipped by 4 bases and J by 0 bases; unmatched bases: 1. Per the germline V gene, CDR1 is SEHNR and CDR2 is FQNEAQ (reference sequence). This CDR3 spans 15 amino acids. CDR3: CASSYSGGAKNIQYF. The CDR3 region has the DNA TGTGCCAGCAGCTATAGCGGGGGAGCCAAAAACATTCAGTACTTC.

J is TRBJ2-3 and V is TRBV13; D is uncertain. The CDR3 totals 15 residues. Germline lookup yields CDR1 PRHDT and CDR2 FYEKMQ (reference sequence). V was pared by 0 bases and J by 6 bases, with 13 bases between. Here the CDR3 reads CASSLGVRLADTQYF. CDR3 coding DNA: TGTGCCAGCAGCTTAGGCGTCCGATTGGCGGATACGCAGTATTTT.

CDR3 in DNA: TGTGCCAGCGGCGGGACGGCCGGCACTGAGCAGTTCTTC. It encodes CASGGTAGTEQFF. The V call is TRBV9, the J call TRBJ2-1; D may be TRBD2 (6 bases). CDR1 is SGDLS and CDR2 is YYNGEE in the germline V gene. CDR3 length: 13 residues. Trimming took 7 bases from V and 9 from J, leaving 17 bases between them.

V gene TRBV29-1 combines with J gene TRBJ1-5; weak D call: TRBD1 (6 bases). V lost 5 bases and J 1 base, leaving 12 bases between the germline ends. This CDR3 comprises 14 residues. The germline V gene has CDR1 SQVTM and CDR2 ANQGSEA. CDR3 amino acids: CSVSQGQSNQPQHF. CDR3 DNA: TGCAGCGTTTCGCAAGGACAGAGCAATCAGCCCCAGCATTTT. The full variable domain, in which reference TRBV29-1 and TRBJ1-5 provide the parts outside the CDR3, is SAVISQKPSRDICQRGTSLTIQCQVDSQVTMMFWYRQQPGQSLTLIATANQGSEATYESGFVIDKFPISRPNLTFSTLTVSNMSPEDSSIYLCSVSQGQSNQPQHFGDGTRLSIL.

V is TRBV6-6 and J is TRBJ1-4, with TRBD1 matching 9 bases. CDR1 is MNHNY and CDR2 is SVGAGI in the germline V gene (reference sequence). Trimming took 6 bases from V and 0 from J; bases not matched to a gene: 5. The length of the CDR3 is 16 residues. The CDR3 protein is CASRTGQGTTNEKLFF. CDR3 bases: TGTGCCAGCAGAACCGGACAGGGGACAACTAATGAAAAACTGTTTTTT.

This clone was seen just once. This chain connects TRBV28 to TRBJ1-1, with D possibly matching TRBD1 (6 bases). CDR1 is MDHEN, CDR2 SYDVKM, per germline. V was pared by 3 bases and J by 11 bases, with 16 bases between. The CDR3 runs 13 residues. CDR3 nucleotides: TGTGCCAGCAGTTTCACAGGGTGGGGCAGGGCTTTCTTT. Translating it yields CASSFTGWGRAFF.

V gene TRBV6-6 combines with J gene TRBJ2-5, with D perhaps matching TRBD2 (5 bases). The length of the CDR3 is 12 residues. The ends were cut back, 7 bases at V and 2 bases at J, with 8 bases in the middle. Germline V lookup: CDR1 MNHNY, CDR2 SVGAGI (reference sequence). The CDR3 DNA sequence: TGTGCCAGCACTGGAGGACAAGAGACCCAGTACTTC. It specifies CASTGGQETQYF.

The rearrangement links TRBV6-1 to TRBJ1-2; tentatively, D is TRBD1 (6 bases). This CDR3 contains 15 residues. Germline V gives CDR1 MNHNS, CDR2 SASEGT. V dropped 7 bases and J dropped 4 bases, with 19 bases sitting between them. The CDR3 coding sequence is TGTGCCAGCATCAGGGGACCGGGACCGAGCTATGGCTACACCTTC. Its protein is CASIRGPGPSYGYTF.

This clone was seen more than once but under ten times. The CDR3 protein is CASSVGGHQPQHF. The CDR3 DNA reads as TGTGCCAGCAGCGTAGGGGGACATCAGCCCCAGCATTTT. This sequence joins TRBV9 and TRBJ1-5; tentatively, D is TRBD1 (5 bases). Trimming left V 0 bases short and J 5 bases short, with 6 bases between. CDR3 length: 13 amino acids. Germline CDR1 reads SGDLS; CDR2 reads YYNGEE.

The V and J genes are TRBV5-5 and TRBJ2-2; 7 nucleotides match TRBD1. V shed 3 bases, J shed 6 bases, and the junction held 5 bases outside the gene matches. Germline V lookup: CDR1 SGHKS, CDR2 YYEKEE (reference sequence). CDR3 length: 14 amino acids. The chain's CDR3 is CASSWGTGAGELFF. CDR3 bases: TGTGCCAGCAGCTGGGGTACAGGGGCCGGGGAGCTGTTTTTT.

The rearrangement joins TRBV2 to TRBJ1-2, with D possibly TRBD1 on 6 matching bases. CDR3 size: 16 residues. V was clipped by 6 bases and J by 4 bases, with 21 bases between them. CDR1 and CDR2 from the germline V gene are SNHLY and FYNNEI. This CDR3 is CASRGWAGAGSYGYTF. Here the CDR3 DNA reads TGTGCCAGCAGGGGTTGGGCAGGGGCAGGTAGCTATGGCTACACCTTC.

V usage is TRBV7-2 and J usage is TRBJ2-1; 7 bases map to TRBD1. CDR3 length: 19 residues. The V segment lost 2 bases and the J segment 0 bases; nucleotides outside the gene matches: 13. CDR1 is SGHTA, CDR2 FQGNSA, per germline. CDR3 DNA: TGTGCCAGCAGCTTATGGGACCCCACGGGACAGATCTCCTACAATGAGCAGTTCTTC. Translated, it gives CASSLWDPTGQISYNEQFF.